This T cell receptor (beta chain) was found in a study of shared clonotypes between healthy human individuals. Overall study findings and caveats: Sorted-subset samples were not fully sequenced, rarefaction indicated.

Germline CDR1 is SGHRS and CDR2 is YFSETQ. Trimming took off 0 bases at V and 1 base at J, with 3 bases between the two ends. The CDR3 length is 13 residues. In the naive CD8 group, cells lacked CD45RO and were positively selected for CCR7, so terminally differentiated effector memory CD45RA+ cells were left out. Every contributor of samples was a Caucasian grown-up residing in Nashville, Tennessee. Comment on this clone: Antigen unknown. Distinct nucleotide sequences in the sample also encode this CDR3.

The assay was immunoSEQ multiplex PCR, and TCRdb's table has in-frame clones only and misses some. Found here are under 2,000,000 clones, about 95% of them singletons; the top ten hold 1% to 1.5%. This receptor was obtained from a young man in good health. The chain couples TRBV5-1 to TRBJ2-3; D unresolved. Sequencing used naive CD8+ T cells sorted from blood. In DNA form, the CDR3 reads TGCGCCAGCAGCTTGGGAGGCACAGATACGCAGTATTTT. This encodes CASSLGGTDTQYF.